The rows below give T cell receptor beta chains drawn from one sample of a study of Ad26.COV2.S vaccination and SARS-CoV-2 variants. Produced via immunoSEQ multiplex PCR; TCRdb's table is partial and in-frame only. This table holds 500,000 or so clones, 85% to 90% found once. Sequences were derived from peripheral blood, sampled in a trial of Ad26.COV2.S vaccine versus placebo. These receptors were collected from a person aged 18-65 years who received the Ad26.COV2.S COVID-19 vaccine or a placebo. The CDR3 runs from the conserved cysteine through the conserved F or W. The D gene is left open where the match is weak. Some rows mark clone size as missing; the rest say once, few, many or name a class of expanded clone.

CDR3aa: CASSLWGNTEAFF
CDR3nt: TGCGCCAGCAGCTTGTGGGGGAACACTGAAGCTTTCTTT
abundance: .
j_gene: TRBJ1-1
d_gene: .
v_gene: TRBV5-1

CDR3aa: CASSPVDRGRVHGYTF
CDR3nt: TGTGCCAGCTCACCTGTTGACAGGGGGAGGGTGCATGGCTACACCTTC
abundance: .
j_gene: TRBJ1-2
d_gene: TRBD1
v_gene: TRBV18

CDR3aa: CASSPRDSNGYTF
CDR3nt: TGTGCCAGCAGCCCCAGGGACAGTAATGGCTACACCTTC
abundance: .
j_gene: TRBJ1-2
d_gene: TRBD1
v_gene: TRBV5-4

CDR3aa: CASSVRLSLGGSYEQYF
CDR3nt: TGTGCCAGCAGCGTAAGGCTGTCCCTTGGAGGCTCCTACGAGCAGTACTTC
abundance: .
j_gene: TRBJ2-7
d_gene: .
v_gene: TRBV9

CDR3aa: CASSPGGTGALMNTEAFF
CDR3nt: TGCGCCAGCAGCCCGGGAGGGACAGGGGCACTTATGAACACTGAAGCTTTCTTT
abundance: .
j_gene: TRBJ1-1
d_gene: TRBD1
v_gene: TRBV5-1

CDR3aa: CASSQVGQGASGNTIYF
CDR3nt: TGCGCCAGCAGCCAAGTCGGACAGGGGGCGAGTGGAAACACCATATATTTT
abundance: .
j_gene: TRBJ1-3
d_gene: TRBD1
v_gene: TRBV4-3

CDR3aa: CASSDITTSTDTQYF
CDR3nt: TGTGCCAGCAGCGACATTACCACTAGCACAGATACGCAGTATTTT
abundance: .
j_gene: TRBJ2-3
d_gene: .
v_gene: TRBV7-6

CDR3aa: CASSQGPYGYTF
CDR3nt: TGTGCCAGCAGTCAGGGACCGTATGGCTACACCTTC
abundance: .
j_gene: TRBJ1-2
d_gene: .
v_gene: TRBV27

CDR3aa: CASSIGGGTGDGNQPQHF
CDR3nt: TGTGCCAGTAGTATAGGTGGGGGGACAGGGGATGGCAATCAGCCCCAGCATTTT
abundance: .
j_gene: TRBJ1-5
d_gene: TRBD1
v_gene: TRBV19

CDR3aa: CASSRLVEGNEQFF
CDR3nt: TGCGCCAGCAGCCGGTTAGTGGAAGGAAATGAGCAGTTCTTC
abundance: .
j_gene: TRBJ2-1
d_gene: .
v_gene: TRBV4-3

CDR3aa: CASTLGSNIQYF
CDR3nt: TGTGCCAGCACCCTGGGGTCCAACATTCAGTACTTC
abundance: .
j_gene: TRBJ2-4
d_gene: .
v_gene: TRBV5-6

CDR3aa: CASSYHPTLNTEAFF
CDR3nt: TGTGCCAGCAGCTACCACCCGACACTGAACACTGAAGCTTTCTTT
abundance: .
j_gene: TRBJ1-1
d_gene: .
v_gene: TRBV11-3

CDR3aa: CASSKGGSGVNEQFF
CDR3nt: TGTGCCAGCAGTAAAGGGGGCTCGGGGGTCAATGAGCAGTTCTTC
abundance: .
j_gene: TRBJ2-1
d_gene: .
v_gene: TRBV28

CDR3aa: CASSSPGQLSSYEQYF
CDR3nt: TGTGCCAGCAGCTCCCCCGGACAGTTAAGCTCCTACGAGCAGTACTTC
abundance: .
j_gene: TRBJ2-7
d_gene: .
v_gene: TRBV5-6

CDR3aa: CASGKSGGYNEQFF
CDR3nt: TGTGCCAGCGGAAAAAGCGGGGGATACAATGAGCAGTTCTTC
abundance: .
j_gene: TRBJ2-1
d_gene: TRBD2
v_gene: TRBV9

CDR3aa: CASSQTSGGAISYEQYF
CDR3nt: TGTGCCAGCAGCCAGACTAGCGGGGGGGCGATCTCCTACGAGCAGTACTTC
abundance: few
j_gene: TRBJ2-7
d_gene: TRBD2
v_gene: TRBV7-2

CDR3aa: CASSQGHSYGYTF
CDR3nt: TGCGCCAGTTCCCAGGGGCACTCCTATGGCTACACCTTC
abundance: once
j_gene: TRBJ1-2
d_gene: .
v_gene: TRBV5-1

CDR3aa: CASSLWTGTEAFF
CDR3nt: TGTGCCAGCAGCTTATGGACCGGCACTGAAGCTTTCTTT
abundance: .
j_gene: TRBJ1-1
d_gene: .
v_gene: TRBV7-3

CDR3aa: CASSLSLGEQFF
CDR3nt: TGTGCCAGCAGTTTATCATTGGGGGAGCAGTTCTTC
abundance: .
j_gene: TRBJ2-1
d_gene: .
v_gene: TRBV12-3/TRBV12-4

CDR3aa: CASSLGQGYDYGYTF
CDR3nt: TGTGCCAGCAGCTTGGGGCAGGGGTACGACTATGGCTACACCTTC
abundance: .
j_gene: TRBJ1-2
d_gene: .
v_gene: TRBV5-4

CDR3aa: CARPFGQGQETQYF
CDR3nt: TGTGCCAGACCCTTTGGACAGGGCCAAGAGACCCAGTACTTC
abundance: .
j_gene: TRBJ2-5
d_gene: TRBD1
v_gene: TRBV2

CDR3aa: CATSRDMGPVLPELFF
CDR3nt: TGTGCCACCAGCAGAGATATGGGCCCAGTTCTTCCGGAGCTGTTTTTT
abundance: .
j_gene: TRBJ2-2
d_gene: .
v_gene: TRBV15

CDR3aa: CASSPRGMDYGYTF
CDR3nt: TGTGCCAGCAGTCCCAGGGGGATGGACTATGGCTACACCTTC
abundance: .
j_gene: TRBJ1-2
d_gene: TRBD1
v_gene: TRBV7-9

CDR3aa: CASSPGSQETQYF
CDR3nt: TGTGCCAGCAGCCCAGGGAGTCAAGAGACCCAGTACTTC
abundance: .
j_gene: TRBJ2-5
d_gene: .
v_gene: TRBV7-3

CDR3aa: CASNLQGFDTDTQYF
CDR3nt: TGCGCCAGCAACCTCCAGGGATTCGACACAGATACGCAGTATTTT
abundance: .
j_gene: TRBJ2-3
d_gene: .
v_gene: TRBV5-1

CDR3aa: CASSPHLRETQYF
CDR3nt: TGTGCCAGCAGTCCCCACCTTAGGGAGACCCAGTACTTC
abundance: .
j_gene: TRBJ2-5
d_gene: .
v_gene: TRBV27

CDR3aa: CATSRVLQGETQYF
CDR3nt: TGTGCCACCAGCAGAGTCCTACAGGGGGAGACCCAGTACTTC
abundance: .
j_gene: TRBJ2-5
d_gene: TRBD1
v_gene: TRBV15